This T cell receptor beta chain was obtained from a study of control samples from healthy donors and cancer patients. The repertoire was sequenced with immunoSEQ multiplex PCR; TCRdb's copy has only in-frame clones and lacks some. The data hold roughly 32,000 clones, with around 86% observed a single time. CDR3 length equals 14 residues. V was clipped by 7 bases and J by 2 bases; unmatched bases: 6. Per the germline V gene, CDR1 is SGHDT and CDR2 is YYEEEE. The chain combines TRBV5-6 with TRBJ2-5; 9 bases match TRBD2. The specimen sequenced was PBMCs. The source of this sequence is a woman between 40 and 55 years old with lung cancer. This chain's CDR3 is CASCSGGLQETQYF. The CDR3 DNA is TGTGCCAGCTGCAGCGGGGGGCTACAAGAGACCCAGTACTTC.